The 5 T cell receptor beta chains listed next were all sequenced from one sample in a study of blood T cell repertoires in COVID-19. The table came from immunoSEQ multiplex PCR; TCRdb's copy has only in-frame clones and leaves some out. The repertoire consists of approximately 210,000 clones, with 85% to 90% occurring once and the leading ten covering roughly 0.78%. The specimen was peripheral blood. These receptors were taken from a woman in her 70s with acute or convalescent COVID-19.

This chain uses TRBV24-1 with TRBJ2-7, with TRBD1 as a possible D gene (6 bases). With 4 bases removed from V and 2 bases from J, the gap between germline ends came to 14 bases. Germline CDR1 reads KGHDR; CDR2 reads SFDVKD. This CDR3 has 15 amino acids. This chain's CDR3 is CATSDSTGSPYEQYF. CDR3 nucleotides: TGTGCCACCAGTGACTCGACAGGTTCCCCCTACGAGCAGTACTTC.

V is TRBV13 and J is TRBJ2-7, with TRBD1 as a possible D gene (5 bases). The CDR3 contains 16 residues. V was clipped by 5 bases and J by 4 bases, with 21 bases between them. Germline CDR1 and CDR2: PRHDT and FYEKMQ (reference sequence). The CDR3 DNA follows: TGTGCCAGCAGCGCACGACAGAGTCTCAACCCTTACGAGCAGTACTTC. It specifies CASSARQSLNPYEQYF.

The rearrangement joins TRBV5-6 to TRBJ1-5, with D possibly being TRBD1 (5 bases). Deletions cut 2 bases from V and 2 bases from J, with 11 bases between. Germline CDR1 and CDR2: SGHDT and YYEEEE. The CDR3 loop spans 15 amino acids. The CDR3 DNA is TGTGCCAGCAGCTTAGGGACTAGGCGCAATCAGCCCCAGCATTTT. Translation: CASSLGTRRNQPQHF. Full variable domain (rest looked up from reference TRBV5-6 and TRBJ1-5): DAGVTQSPTHLIKTRGQQVTLRCSPKSGHDTVSWYQQALGQGPQFIFQYYEEEERQRGNFPDRFSGHQFPNYSSELNVNALLLGDSALYLCASSLGTRRNQPQHFGDGTRLSIL.

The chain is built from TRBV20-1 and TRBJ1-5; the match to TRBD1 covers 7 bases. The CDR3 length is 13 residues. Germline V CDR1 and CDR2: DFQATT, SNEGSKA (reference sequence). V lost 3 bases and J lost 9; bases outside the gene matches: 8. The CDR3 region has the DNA TGCAGTGCTAGTCGACAGGGAGAGGGGCCCCAGCATTTT. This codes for CSASRQGEGPQHF.

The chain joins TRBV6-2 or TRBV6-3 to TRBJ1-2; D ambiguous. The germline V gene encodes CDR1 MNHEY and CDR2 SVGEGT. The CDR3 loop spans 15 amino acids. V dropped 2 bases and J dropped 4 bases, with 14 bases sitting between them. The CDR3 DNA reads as TGTGCCAGCAGTTACGGGTGGGAGAAGCCCTATGGCTACACCTTC. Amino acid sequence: CASSYGWEKPYGYTF.